This T cell receptor beta chain emerged from a study of blood T cell repertoires in COVID-19. The CDR3 runs 14 residues. J lost 4 bases, V lost 3 bases, and 3 bases had no gene match. Looked up from germline, CDR1 is SGDLS and CDR2 is YYNGEE. The method was immunoSEQ multiplex PCR; TCRdb's version includes in-frame clones alone and lacks a portion of them. The table shows about 130,000 clones, with 65% to 90% occurring only once. The rearrangement joins TRBV9 to TRBJ1-2, with TRBD1 identical over 10 bases. The sequence was collected from an elderly man with active or convalescent COVID-19. The sequenced material came from peripheral blood. The CDR3 loop reads CASSATGGTYGYTF. Written as DNA, the CDR3 is TGTGCCAGCAGCGCGACAGGGGGCACCTATGGCTACACCTTC. Together with reference TRBV9 and TRBJ1-2, the CDR3 gives the full variable domain: DSGVTQTPKHLITATGQRVTLRCSPRSGDLSVYWYQQSLDQGLQFLIQYYNGEERAKGNILERFSAQQFPDLHSELNLSSLELGDSALYFCASSATGGTYGYTFGSGTRLTVV.